These 28 T cell receptor beta chains share one sample of origin, sequenced in a study of blood T cell repertoires in COVID-19. The table came from immunoSEQ multiplex PCR; TCRdb's copy has only in-frame clones and leaves some out. The table includes 75,000 to 100,000 clones, 75% to 90% detected once. Sample: peripheral blood. These receptors came from a human donor in a cohort sampled during active COVID-19.

This clone was counted only a few times. V usage is TRBV7-8 and J usage is TRBJ2-1; D perhaps matches TRBD1 (6 bases). V dropped 6 bases and J dropped 10 bases, with 16 bases sitting between them. Looked up from germline, CDR1 is SGHVS and CDR2 is FQNEAQ. The CDR3 length is 13 residues. For the CDR3, the DNA is TGTGCCAGCAGACCCGACAGGATGTACGAGCAGTTCTTC. Encoded protein: CASRPDRMYEQFF. Full variable domain (remainder filled in from reference TRBV7-8 and TRBJ2-1): GAGVSQSPRYKVAKRGQDVALRCDPISGHVSLFWYQQALGQGPEFLTYFQNEAQLDKSGLPSDRFFAERPEGSVSTLKIQRTQQEDSAVYLCASRPDRMYEQFFGPGTRLTVL.

The chain uses TRBV24-1 and TRBJ2-1; possible D gene TRBD2, 6 bases. Trimming pared 4 bases from V and 4 bases from J, leaving 16 bases between. The CDR3 consists of 16 residues. Germline assignment: CDR1 KGHDR and CDR2 SFDVKD. Here the CDR3 reads CATSDRMGGTYNEQFF. CDR3 bases: TGTGCCACCAGTGACAGAATGGGAGGTACTTACAATGAGCAGTTCTTC.

The chain joins TRBV12-5 to TRBJ2-5; D gene unclear. In germline, CDR1 is LGHNT, CDR2 FRNRAP. V was clipped by 6 bases and J by 0 bases, with 11 bases between them. This CDR3 comprises 14 residues. The CDR3 sequence: CASGIGGYQETQYF. The DNA of the CDR3 is TGTGCTAGTGGAATCGGCGGCTACCAAGAGACCCAGTACTTC.

This chain joins TRBV6-6 and TRBJ1-2; D unresolved. This CDR3 spans 12 amino acids. V was pared by 2 bases and J by 7 bases, with 8 bases between. CDR1 is MNHNY, CDR2 SVGAGI, per germline (reference sequence). Here the CDR3 reads CASSYETSGYTF. The DNA for the CDR3 is TGTGCCAGCAGTTACGAGACATCTGGCTACACCTTC.

This rearrangement joins TRBV5-8 to TRBJ1-1, with 10 bases lining up with TRBD1. CDR1 SGHTS and CDR2 YDEGEE come from the germline V gene. Trimming removed 4 bases from V and 5 bases from J; junction bases left unmatched: 5. This CDR3 contains 14 residues. CDR3 sequence: CASSADRGVTEAFF. CDR3 sequence (DNA): TGTGCCAGCAGCGCGGACAGGGGGGTTACTGAAGCTTTCTTT.

This chain joins TRBV18 and TRBJ1-6; 8 nucleotides match TRBD1. The V gene end was trimmed by 8 bases and the J gene end by 10 bases; junction bases not matched to a gene: 10. The length of the CDR3 is 14 residues. Germline CDR1 KGHSH, CDR2 LQKENI. The CDR3 region is CASQIGQGGSPLHF. CDR3 sequence (DNA): TGTGCCAGCCAAATCGGACAGGGTGGGTCACCCCTCCACTTT.

This clone appeared once. V usage is TRBV18 and J usage is TRBJ1-5; 10 bases map to TRBD1. CDR3 length: 13 residues. CDR1 is KGHSH and CDR2 is LQKENI in the germline V gene. Losses at the gene ends were 5 bases for V and 5 bases for J; bases not matched to a gene: 0. The CDR3 region is CASSGQGDQPQHF. In nucleotides, the CDR3 is TGTGCCAGCTCAGGACAGGGGGATCAGCCCCAGCATTTT.

The CDR3 region is CASSLVAGANYEQYF. Here the CDR3 DNA reads TGCGCCAGCAGCTTGGTGGCAGGGGCGAACTACGAGCAGTACTTC. The J gene is TRBJ2-7, the V gene TRBV5-1; possibly TRBD1 for D (6 bases). V was shortened by 0 bases and J by 3 bases, with 13 bases between the two germline ends. CDR3 length: 15 residues. Germline V gene sequence: CDR1 SGHRS, CDR2 YFSETQ. Filled out from reference TRBV5-1 and TRBJ2-7, the complete variable domain reads KAGVTQTPRYLIKTRGQQVTLSCSPISGHRSVSWYQQTPGQGLQFLFEYFSETQRNKGNFPGRFSGRQFSNSRSEMNVSTLELGDSALYLCASSLVAGANYEQYFGPGTRLTVT.

A note on this clone: In the same sample, other DNA sequences code for this CDR3. The J gene is TRBJ1-1, the V gene TRBV28; D gene ambiguous. Germline V lookup: CDR1 MDHEN, CDR2 SYDVKM. The CDR3 has 13 residues. Trimming removed 3 bases at V and 1 base at J, with 6 bases between. CDR3 in DNA: TGTGCCAGCAGTTTCGCGGGGAACACTGAAGCTTTCTTT. Its translation is CASSFAGNTEAFF.

This sequence joins TRBV6-5 and TRBJ1-2; 8 bases map to TRBD1. CDR3 length: 14 residues. Germline CDR1 is MNHEY and CDR2 is SVGAGI. V was clipped by 7 bases and J by 2 bases; unmatched bases: 6. The CDR3 loop reads CASTTGQGNYGYTF. The CDR3, as DNA: TGTGCCAGCACAACAGGACAGGGAAACTATGGCTACACCTTC.

V usage is TRBV4-3 and J usage is TRBJ1-5; D gene ambiguous. The CDR3 spans 15 residues. Trimming pared 4 bases from V and 1 base from J, leaving 11 bases between. Germline values: CDR1 LGHNA, CDR2 YSLEER. The CDR3 DNA reads TGCGCCAGCAGCCGATCGATCCAGAGCAATCAGCCCCAGCATTTT. This codes for CASSRSIQSNQPQHF.

The chain links TRBV3-1 (or the pseudogene TRBV3-2) to TRBJ1-4; TRBD1 aligns across 8 bases. V was clipped by 3 bases and J by 5 bases; unmatched bases: 5. CDR1 LGHDT and CDR2 YNNKEL come from the germline V gene (reference sequence). The CDR3 spans 15 residues. The CDR3 DNA sequence: TGTGCCAGCAGCCATCAGGGGGCGGGGAATGAAAAACTGTTTTTT. It codes for CASSHQGAGNEKLFF.

The chain combines TRBV1 with TRBJ2-6; the D call TRBD1 from the table was never checked on the DNA. TRBV1 constitutes a pseudogene. The CDR3 totals 16 residues. The CDR3 region is CTSRQGAPSGANVLTF. CDR3 in DNA: TGCACCAGCAGACAGGGGGCGCCTTCTGGGGCCAACGTCCTGACTTTC.

The chain has TRBV3-1 (or the pseudogene TRBV3-2) and TRBJ2-5, with 11 positions matching TRBD2. The CDR3 has 15 residues. The V and J ends lost 2 bases and 5 bases, in that order; junction bases with no gene match: 4. Germline assignment: CDR1 LGHDT and CDR2 YNNKEL (reference sequence). The CDR3 nucleotides read TGTGCCAGCAGCCAAATGACTAGCGGGACGGAGACCCAGTACTTC. Its translation is CASSQMTSGTETQYF.

The chain employs TRBV4-1 and TRBJ1-1; 7 positions agree with TRBD1. The junction had 5 bases not matched to a gene; V was cut back by 0 bases and J by 7 bases. The CDR3 has 14 amino acids. Germline loops: CDR1 MGHRA, CDR2 YSYEKL. The CDR3, as DNA: TGCGCCAGCAGCCAAGAACAGGGGAGAGTTGAAGCTTTCTTT. It translates to CASSQEQGRVEAFF.

The chain employs TRBV5-4 and TRBJ2-3; tentative D call: TRBD2 (5 bases). Per germline, CDR1 SGHNT and CDR2 YYREEE (reference sequence). The ends were cut back, 0 bases at V and 3 bases at J, with 14 bases in the middle. This CDR3 is built from 16 residues. The CDR3 loop reads CASSLGWESATDTQYF. The CDR3 nucleotides read TGTGCCAGCAGCTTGGGATGGGAGTCGGCGACAGATACGCAGTATTTT.

The chain couples TRBV7-2 to TRBJ1-3, with TRBD1 matching 8 bases. With V trimmed by 3 bases and J by 2 bases, 0 bases remained unmatched. Germline CDR1 SGHTA, CDR2 FQGNSA. This CDR3 contains 14 residues. The CDR3 reads CASSFRGPGNTIYF. CDR3 sequence (DNA): TGTGCCAGCAGCTTCAGGGGGCCTGGAAACACCATATATTTT.

The rearrangement joins TRBV29-1 to TRBJ2-2; TRBD2 matches at 9 bases. The CDR3 runs to 15 residues. Germline CDR1 and CDR2: SQVTM and ANQGSEA. Trimming at V came to 7 bases and at J to 4 bases, leaving 10 bases not matched to a gene. CDR3 sequence (DNA): TGCAGCGCCGCACCTAGCGGGGTAACCACCGGGGAGCTGTTTTTT. It specifies CSAAPSGVTTGELFF.

V is TRBV9 and J is TRBJ1-6, with 9 positions matching TRBD1. J gave up 10 bases and V 3 bases, and 5 bases lay outside the gene matches. Germline-derived CDR1 and CDR2 are SGDLS and YYNGEE. This CDR3 spans 14 amino acids. This CDR3 reads CASSGGQGNSPLHF. The CDR3, as DNA: TGTGCCAGCAGCGGGGGACAGGGAAACTCACCCCTCCACTTT.

In its sample, this clone was seen a few times. The chain has TRBV5-1 and TRBJ2-5, with D perhaps TRBD1 (5 bases). Between the trimmed V and J ends, which lost 0 bases and 1 base, there was a span of 10 bases. The CDR3 is made up of 15 amino acids. Germline loops: CDR1 SGHRS, CDR2 YFSETQ. The chain's CDR3 is CASSLGGQSQETQYF. The CDR3 bases are TGCGCCAGCAGCTTGGGAGGACAATCCCAAGAGACCCAGTACTTC.

The gene calls are TRBV5-1 and TRBJ1-2, with 12 bases that match TRBD1. V shed 4 bases and J 7 bases; nucleotides not matched to a gene: 11. This CDR3 has 16 amino acids. Germline CDR1 is SGHRS and CDR2 is YFSETQ. This chain's CDR3 is CASSPGGTGGVSGYTF. The CDR3 nucleotides read TGCGCCAGCAGCCCAGGAGGGACAGGGGGCGTCTCTGGCTACACCTTC.

The table lists this clone with a few counts. The genes are TRBV6-2 or TRBV6-3 and TRBJ2-1; D remains unclear. Per the germline V gene, CDR1 is MNHEY and CDR2 is SVGEGT. The CDR3 runs to 13 residues. V shed 5 bases and J shed 0 bases, with 5 bases lying between them. The CDR3 loop reads CASSAGSYNEQFF. The CDR3 DNA sequence: TGTGCCAGCAGTGCCGGCTCCTACAATGAGCAGTTCTTC.

This chain links TRBV5-6 with TRBJ2-7; 10 bases line up with TRBD2. V lost 1 base and J lost 4; bases outside the gene matches: 5. Germline V CDR1 and CDR2: SGHDT, YYEEEE. This CDR3 spans 15 amino acids. The CDR3 sequence is CASSLLAGAGYEQYF. The CDR3 nucleotides read TGTGCCAGCAGCTTGCTAGCGGGAGCAGGTTACGAGCAGTACTTC.

This clone was seen only a few times. The chain joins TRBV3-1 (or the pseudogene TRBV3-2) to TRBJ1-6, with D perhaps matching TRBD1 (6 bases). The CDR3 spans 16 residues. CDR1 is LGHDT and CDR2 is YNNKEL in the germline V gene (reference sequence). V lost 6 bases to trimming and J lost 0 bases, with 12 bases between them. CDR3 residues: CASSFRGSSYNSPLHF. The CDR3, as DNA: TGTGCCAGCAGTTTTAGGGGGAGCTCCTATAATTCACCCCTCCACTTT.

J is TRBJ2-1 and V is TRBV7-8, with D perhaps matching TRBD2 (5 bases). The V gene's germline CDR1 is SGHVS and CDR2 FQNEAQ. V lost 5 bases and J lost 1, with 15 bases in between. CDR3 size: 16 residues. The CDR3 DNA is TGTGCCAGCAGCCCACCGGTGGGAGCTTCCTACAATGAGCAGTTCTTC. Translation: CASSPPVGASYNEQFF.

This sequence joins TRBV12-3 or TRBV12-4 and TRBJ2-1; a possible D gene is TRBD1 (6 bases). V lost 10 bases, J lost 3 bases, and 13 bases lay in between. The CDR3 extends over 13 amino acids. For the CDR3, the DNA is TGTGCCATAAAGACAGGCGACTACAATGAGCAGTTCTTC. This codes for CAIKTGDYNEQFF.

V is TRBV5-1 and J is TRBJ2-5; TRBD2 aligns across 8 bases. In germline, CDR1 is SGHRS, CDR2 YFSETQ. CDR3 length equals 15 residues. After removal of 8 bases from V and 1 base from J, the junction contained 10 bases not matched to a gene. The CDR3 is CASTRGSGGQETQYF. The CDR3 DNA reads as TGCGCCAGTACCCGGGGCAGCGGGGGCCAAGAGACCCAGTACTTC. The variable domain in full, completed from reference TRBV5-1 and TRBJ2-5, reads KAGVTQTPRYLIKTRGQQVTLSCSPISGHRSVSWYQQTPGQGLQFLFEYFSETQRNKGNFPGRFSGRQFSNSRSEMNVSTLELGDSALYLCASTRGSGGQETQYFGPGTRLLVL.

This chain uses TRBV7-2 with TRBJ1-6, with TRBD1 matching 7 bases. This CDR3 region has 14 residues. CDR1 SGHTA and CDR2 FQGNSA come from the germline V gene. Trimming at V came to 3 bases and at J to 7 bases, leaving 3 bases not matched to a gene. Here the CDR3 DNA reads TGTGCCAGCAGCTTCCGACAGGGAAATTCACCCCTCCACTTT. It encodes CASSFRQGNSPLHF.